This entry describes one T cell receptor (beta chain). This entry is derived from a study of cytomegalovirus exposure and HLA in healthy donors. It was with 60 Vbeta and 13 Jbeta primers that the PCR ran. Sequencing used immunoSEQ multiplex PCR; TCRdb keeps in-frame clones, though not all of them. The sample contains 110,000 or so clones, 65% to 85% of which appear only once. Specimen: PBMCs. The sequence was collected from a woman younger than 30 in good health and CMV-seronegative.

The CDR3 here is CASRYILTGNEQFF. The DNA of the CDR3 is TGTGCCAGCAGGTATATCTTGACAGGTAATGAGCAGTTCTTC. The genes are TRBV2 and TRBJ2-1, with a tentative D call TRBD1 (6 bases). V lost 6 bases to trimming and J lost 7 bases, with 16 bases between them. This CDR3 has 14 residues. Germline assignment: CDR1 SNHLY and CDR2 FYNNEI.